This entry features one T cell receptor (beta chain) sequence. Its antigen is unknown. From germline, CDR1 is SGHRS and CDR2 YFSETQ. The CDR3 loop spans 15 amino acids. V was shortened by 1 base and J by 4 bases, with 13 bases between the two germline ends. The record originates from a study of T cell responses to AZD1222 COVID-19 vaccine. Broader study findings: Dominant at 160-218 and 743-854, vaccine-associated CD4 TCRs also spanned spike. Reportedly, nearly half of unique spike TCRs recognized epitopes outside B.1.351/B.1.1.7 mutations. Among AZD1222 vaccinees, only five or six were seropositive at baseline.

Method: immunoSEQ multiplex PCR; TCRdb's copy keeps in-frame clones and lacks some. The data show over 150,000 clones, with approximately 87% seen just once and 5% to 6% held by the top ten. This chain uses TRBV5-1 with TRBJ2-3; D gene uncertain. The sample was peripheral blood, taken on day 0 of MenACWY control vaccination. This TCR was sampled from an adult in good health. CDR3: CASSLNQLQADTQYF. Here the CDR3 DNA reads TGCGCCAGCAGCTTGAATCAACTCCAAGCAGATACGCAGTATTTT.